This T cell receptor beta chain was retrieved from a study of blood T cell repertoires in COVID-19. Turning to the study itself: Sources were T cells, B-cell-depleted T cells, or PBMCs; the material itself was cDNA or gDNA.

In terms of age and location, participants ranged from roughly 18 to 90 years and lived in about two dozen US areas. Someone with COVID-19 had been met by exposed participants within 2 weeks before study entry. As processed by the authors: By means of reference gene primer amplification, nucleated cell counts were estimated. Only in-frame clones appear in the TCRdb table, and some are missing; sequencing was by immunoSEQ multiplex PCR. V and J calls and clone size are those listed in that table; D and trimming were worked out from the DNA. The repertoire has 250,000 or so clones, 88% of them found once; the top ten carry about 3.4%. Trimming left V 3 bases short and J 3 bases short, with 11 bases between. The germline V gene has CDR1 SEHNR and CDR2 FQNEAQ (reference sequence). This CDR3 has 14 amino acids.

The chain combines TRBV7-9 with TRBJ1-2, with D unresolved. This clonotype originated in a woman in her 40s who had been exposed to COVID-19. The source material was PBMCs or T cells enriched from blood (not recorded which). The CDR3 DNA is TGTGCCAGCAGCTTCAACACCCAATACTATGGCTACACCTTC. Its translation: CASSFNTQYYGYTF.